Listed here are 26 T cell receptor beta chains from one sample, sequenced in a study of T cells in Graves' hyperthyroidism and ophthalmopathy. Authors of the study amplified TCR beta CDR3 regions from RNA transcripts. The HTBI primer set was used in a first-round RT-PCR of the TCR CDR3. TCRdb re-called the multiplex PCR reads with MiXCR, one entry per CDR3 protein. This sample has some 350,000 distinct CDR3 sequences, with approximately 15% found just once. What was sequenced was blood. The receptors here all came from a woman in her late teens or twenties with Graves' hyperthyroidism that later progressed to Graves' ophthalmopathy.

Ten or more counts support this clonotype. The rearrangement joins TRBV5-5 to TRBJ1-1, with D uncertain. Between the trimmed V and J ends, which lost 2 bases and 6 bases, there was a span of 8 bases. CDR3 size: 12 residues. Germline lookup yields CDR1 SGHKS and CDR2 YYEKEE (reference sequence). The CDR3 DNA follows: TGTGCCAGCAGCTTCCCCACAGCTGAAGCTTTCTTT. Translating gives CASSFPTAEAFF.

The sample holds many counts of this clonotype. The rearrangement joins TRBV7-3 to TRBJ1-1; no firm D call. Trimming cost V 2 bases and J 2 bases, with 6 bases left between them. The germline CDR1 and CDR2 sequences are SGHTA and FQGTGA. This CDR3 region has 13 residues. CDR3 bases: TGTGCCAGCAGCTTAGAGGACAACACTGAAGCTTTCTTT. It specifies CASSLEDNTEAFF.

The table lists this clonotype with many counts. The J gene is TRBJ1-5, the V gene TRBV30, with D hard to call. CDR1 GTSNPN and CDR2 SVGIG come from the germline V gene (reference sequence). Deletions cut 1 base from V and 2 bases from J, with 15 bases between. This CDR3 has 16 amino acids. Written as DNA, the CDR3 is TGTGCCTGGAGTGCGCCGGGTAACCGGGGCAATCAGCCCCAGCATTTT. It codes for CAWSAPGNRGNQPQHF.

This clonotype has ten or more counts. In DNA, the CDR3 is TGTGCCTGGAGTGTACGACAAGAGCAGTACTTC. Protein sequence: CAWSVRQEQYF. The chain combines TRBV30 with TRBJ2-7; no clear D. CDR1 is GTSNPN and CDR2 is SVGIG in the germline V gene (reference sequence). This CDR3 region has 11 residues. The ends were cut back, 0 bases at V and 7 bases at J, with 7 bases in the middle.

In its sample, this clonotype was seen a few times. The genes are TRBV7-9 and TRBJ2-6, with a weak D call TRBD1 (6 bases). CDR1 and CDR2 (germline): SEHNR, FQNEAQ (reference sequence). The CDR3 loop spans 17 amino acids. V was pared by 5 bases and J by 1 base, with 15 bases between. CDR3 sequence (DNA): TGTGCCAGCAGCCGATCCACAGGGTCTTCTGGGGCCAACGTCCTGACTTTC. It yields the protein CASSRSTGSSGANVLTF.

This clonotype was observed many times. V is TRBV6-1 and J is TRBJ1-6; D is perhaps TRBD1 (6 bases). Germline V gene data show CDR1 as MNHNS and CDR2 as SASEGT. This CDR3 has 14 residues. With 6 bases removed from V and 5 bases from J, the gap between germline ends came to 11 bases. CDR3: CASSGQLHNSPLHF. The DNA for the CDR3 is TGTGCCAGCAGCGGACAGCTTCATAATTCACCCCTCCACTTT.

This clonotype was seen ten or more times. The chain employs TRBV2 and TRBJ2-5, with 14 positions matching TRBD2. CDR3 size: 17 residues. The J segment lost 4 bases and the V segment lost 10 bases, leaving 14 bases of the junction unmatched. Germline V CDR1 and CDR2: SNHLY, FYNNEI. CDR3 sequence reads: CANSGTSGSRGGETQYF. The CDR3 DNA sequence: TGTGCCAACTCCGGGACTAGCGGGAGTAGAGGGGGAGAGACCCAGTACTTC.

A few counts support this clonotype. This chain joins TRBV5-6 and TRBJ1-2; 7 nucleotides line up with TRBD1. CDR1 is SGHDT and CDR2 is YYEEEE in the germline V gene. The V and J ends lost 2 bases and 5 bases, in that order; junction bases with no gene match: 6. This CDR3 is 14 amino acids long. In DNA, the CDR3 is TGTGCCAGCAGCTTACCGGGACAGACATATGGCTACACCTTC. This translates into CASSLPGQTYGYTF. The full variable domain, with the rest looked up from reference TRBV5-6 and TRBJ1-2, is DAGVTQSPTHLIKTRGQQVTLRCSPKSGHDTVSWYQQALGQGPQFIFQYYEEEERQRGNFPDRFSGHQFPNYSSELNVNALLLGDSALYLCASSLPGQTYGYTFGSGTRLTVV.

This clonotype occurred many times. V usage is TRBV20-1 and J usage is TRBJ2-1, with TRBD2 matching 9 bases. This CDR3 region has 13 residues. The junction had 1 base not matched to a gene; V was cut back by 0 bases and J by 7 bases. CDR1 and CDR2 from the germline V gene are DFQATT and SNEGSKA (reference sequence). DNA of the CDR3: TGCAGTGCTAGAGAGCTAGCGGGGAATGAGCAGTTCTTC. Its protein is CSARELAGNEQFF.

This clonotype was counted ten times or more. V gene TRBV7-9 combines with J gene TRBJ1-5; the D gene is possibly TRBD1 (5 bases). Germline-derived CDR1 and CDR2 are SEHNR and FQNEAQ (reference sequence). The CDR3 spans 17 residues. The V end lost 1 base, the J end lost 7 bases, and 20 bases lay between the germline ends. The CDR3 loop reads CASSLEWGGDWDQPQHF. CDR3 sequence (DNA): TGTGCCAGCAGCTTAGAATGGGGAGGGGATTGGGACCAGCCCCAGCATTTT.

This clonotype was observed at least ten times. This chain connects TRBV30 to TRBJ1-5; perhaps TRBD1 as D (6 bases). The CDR3 runs to 17 residues. The germline V gene encodes CDR1 GTSNPN and CDR2 SVGIG (reference sequence). The V end lost 1 base, the J end lost 5 bases, and 21 bases lay between the germline ends. CDR3: CAWSAASTTGSDQPQHF. As DNA, the CDR3 is TGTGCCTGGAGTGCGGCCTCAACGACAGGTTCCGATCAGCCCCAGCATTTT.

This clonotype has a count of ten or more. The V gene is TRBV7-9, the J gene TRBJ2-7, with no clear D. V dropped 5 bases and J dropped 2 bases, with 4 bases sitting between them. CDR1 SEHNR and CDR2 FQNEAQ come from the germline V gene (reference sequence). The CDR3 is made up of 11 amino acids. CDR3 residues: CASSGPYEQYF. The CDR3 bases are TGTGCCAGCAGCGGCCCCTACGAGCAGTACTTC. The full variable domain, in which reference TRBV7-9 and TRBJ2-7 provide the parts outside the CDR3, is DTGVSQNPRHKITKRGQNVTFRCDPISEHNRLYWYRQTLGQGPEFLTYFQNEAQLEKSRLLSDRFSAERPKGSFSTLEIQRTEQGDSAMYLCASSGPYEQYFGPGTRLTVT.

This clonotype has at least ten counts. The V gene is TRBV2, the J gene TRBJ2-5; 11 bases are shared with TRBD2. V shed 1 base and J 1 base; nucleotides not matched to a gene: 2. The V gene's germline CDR1 is SNHLY and CDR2 FYNNEI. The CDR3 length is 16 residues. Written as DNA, the CDR3 is TGTGCCAGCAGTGAAGGACTAGCGGGAAGCCAAGAGACCCAGTACTTC. This gives the protein CASSEGLAGSQETQYF.

The sample holds many counts of this clonotype. The gene calls are TRBV6-2 or TRBV6-3 and TRBJ2-1; D might be TRBD1 (5 bases). Trimming stripped 6 bases from V and 4 bases from J, with 10 bases between. This CDR3 has 13 residues. Germline-derived CDR1 and CDR2 are MNHEY and SVGEGT. CDR3 nucleotide sequence: TGTGCCAGCAGAGGGGAAGCTTACAATGAGCAGTTCTTC. It encodes CASRGEAYNEQFF.

In this sample, this clonotype turned up many times. The gene calls are TRBV28 and TRBJ1-4; TRBD1 agrees at 9 bases. Looked up from germline, CDR1 is MDHEN and CDR2 is SYDVKM. This CDR3 is built from 15 residues. With 2 bases clipped from V and 5 bases from J, the junction kept 3 bases outside the gene matches. The CDR3 nucleotides are TGTGCCAGCAGTTTAGCGGGACAGGGAAATGAAAAACTGTTTTTT. Translated: CASSLAGQGNEKLFF.

Ten or more counts support this clonotype. The chain couples TRBV2 to TRBJ1-3; no firm D call. The germline V gene has CDR1 SNHLY and CDR2 FYNNEI. Trimming pared 3 bases from V and 0 bases from J, leaving 3 bases between. CDR3 length equals 13 residues. This chain's CDR3 is CASSDISGNTIYF. In DNA, the CDR3 is TGTGCCAGCAGTGACATCTCTGGAAACACCATATATTTT.

For this clonotype: Germline is not matched at one junction end, which may reflect a read error. The chain couples TRBV5-6 to TRBJ2-7; D might be TRBD1 (5 bases). The germline V gene has CDR1 SGHDT and CDR2 YYEEEE. The CDR3 runs 13 residues. As DNA, the CDR3 is TGTGCCGGCAGCTTGAACAGGCAAGGGGAGCAGTACTTC. Protein: CAGSLNRQGEQYF.

This clonotype has ten or more counts. The chain combines TRBV20-1 with TRBJ2-1; TRBD2 matches 9 bases. This CDR3 region has 14 residues. Trimming took 3 bases from V and 7 from J; bases not matched to a gene: 7. CDR1 and CDR2 (germline): DFQATT, SNEGSKA (reference sequence). The CDR3 loop is CSARGLSGSNEQFF. In DNA form, the CDR3 reads TGCAGTGCTAGGGGCCTTAGCGGGAGTAATGAGCAGTTCTTC.

This clonotype was detected ten times or more. This chain's CDR3 is CASSLPDRGANYGYTF. The CDR3 nucleotides are TGTGCCAGCAGCTTACCGGACAGGGGTGCTAACTATGGCTACACCTTC. The rearrangement uses TRBV7-9 and TRBJ1-2; 9 bases agree with TRBD1. Trimming took 2 bases from V and 0 from J; bases not matched to a gene: 4. This CDR3 is 16 amino acids long. Per germline, CDR1 SEHNR and CDR2 FQNEAQ (reference sequence).

The chain couples TRBV4-3 to TRBJ2-1, with TRBD2 matching over 7 bases. This CDR3 is built from 16 residues. Trimming removed 1 base from V and 2 bases from J; junction bases left unmatched: 5. Per the germline V gene, CDR1 is LGHNA and CDR2 is YSLEER. CDR3 residues: CASSQGAGEAYNEQFF. DNA for the CDR3: TGCGCCAGCAGCCAAGGCGCGGGAGAGGCCTACAATGAGCAGTTCTTC.

In its sample, this clonotype was seen a few times. DNA for the CDR3: TGTGCCAGCAGCCGCCGAGAGAACACTGAAGCTTTCTTT. Its translation is CASSRRENTEAFF. The genes are TRBV7-9 and TRBJ1-1, with D unclear. V lost 5 bases to trimming and J lost 1 base, with 8 bases between them. The CDR3 spans 13 residues. CDR1 is SEHNR, CDR2 FQNEAQ, per germline (reference sequence).

This clonotype was seen a few times. The J gene is TRBJ2-5, the V gene TRBV20-1, with a tentative D call TRBD1 (5 bases). This CDR3 has 13 residues. V was trimmed by 6 bases and J by 2 bases, leaving 13 bases between them. CDR1 is DFQATT and CDR2 is SNEGSKA in the germline V gene (reference sequence). Here the CDR3 DNA reads TGCAGTGCCAGGACATGGATTCAAGAGACCCAGTACTTC. Amino acids: CSARTWIQETQYF.

The chain joins TRBV29-1 to TRBJ1-2, with TRBD1 matching over 8 bases. The CDR3 extends over 16 amino acids. V was clipped by 7 bases and J by 3 bases; unmatched bases: 16. Germline assignment: CDR1 SQVTM and CDR2 ANQGSEA. The CDR3 DNA sequence: TGCAGCGCCCCACTATTGGACAGGGTGGAAGACTATGGCTACACCTTC. Translating it yields CSAPLLDRVEDYGYTF.

Many counts were recorded for this clonotype. The V gene is TRBV28, the J gene TRBJ1-6; a weak D match, TRBD1 (6 bases). The CDR3 is made up of 15 amino acids. The ends were cut back, 5 bases at V and 5 bases at J, with 13 bases in the middle. Germline CDR1 reads MDHEN; CDR2 reads SYDVKM. CDR3 bases: TGTGCCAGCAGTCCCGCAGGGGTGAATAATTCACCCCTCCACTTT. This codes for CASSPAGVNNSPLHF. Full variable domain (remainder filled in from reference TRBV28 and TRBJ1-6): DVKVTQSSRYLVKRTGEKVFLECVQDMDHENMFWYRQDPGLGLRLIYFSYDVKMKEKGDIPEGYSVSREKKERFSLILESASTNQTSMYLCASSPAGVNNSPLHFGNGTRLTVT.

The table lists this clonotype with many counts. This chain connects TRBV15 to TRBJ2-1; D possibly matches TRBD1 or TRBD2 (5 bases each). CDR3 length: 15 residues. Germline CDR1 and CDR2: LNHNV and YYDKDF (reference sequence). Trimming stripped 5 bases from V and 0 bases from J, with 11 bases between. CDR3 DNA sequence: TGTGCCACCAGCCGGGACGCCAGCTCCTACAATGAGCAGTTCTTC. Translating it yields CATSRDASSYNEQFF.

This clonotype was recorded many times. The chain joins TRBV29-1 to TRBJ1-1; D gene uncertain. The CDR3 has 10 amino acids. Germline V gene sequence: CDR1 SQVTM, CDR2 ANQGSEA. Trimming pared 6 bases from V and 4 bases from J, leaving 6 bases between. The CDR3 region is CSVLTTEAFF. CDR3 nucleotide sequence: TGCAGCGTACTCACCACTGAAGCTTTCTTT.